The rows below give T cell receptor beta chains drawn from one sample of a study of tumor and adjacent non-tumor tissue in lung cancer. MiXCR, applied by TCRdb to the multiplex PCR reads, yields one record per CDR3 protein. The profile shows approximately 140,000 distinct CDR3 sequences, roughly 70% of them singletons. The sample taken for sequencing was lung tumor tissue. The receptors stem from a man between 60 and 70 years old with small cell lung cancer. Both conserved end residues are part of each CDR3. A D gene is named only where the DNA matches it firmly. A row's size may be missing; if present it is once, few, many or a size class.

v_gene	abundance	d_gene	j_gene	CDR3aa	CDR3nt
TRBV29-1	once	-	TRBJ2-5	CSVDKRGHQETQYF	TGCAGCGTTGATAAGAGGGGCCACCAAGAGACCCAGTACTTT
TRBV6-5	-	-	TRBJ1-2	CASSSPRTTYGYTF	TGTGCCAGCAGTTCCCCCCGAACGACCTATGGCTACACCTTC
TRBV20-1	few	-	TRBJ1-6	CSAATWTSKNSPLHF	TGCAGTGCCGCGACATGGACAAGTAAAAATTCACCCCTCCACTTT
TRBV9	-	-	TRBJ1-1	CASSVAGLNTEAFF	TGTGCCAGTAGCGTGGCAGGGCTGAACACTGAAGCTTTCTTT
TRBV20-1	-	-	TRBJ1-1	CNASEQMNTEAFF	TGCAATGCTAGCGAACAGATGAACACTGAAGCTTTCTTT
TRBV7-2	-	-	TRBJ2-3	CASSRTRGGGTQYF	TGTGCCAGCAGCCGAACTAGGGGAGGAGGTACGCAGTATTTT
TRBV11-3	-	-	TRBJ2-1	CPSSLEGLGEQFF	TGTCCCAGTAGCTTAGAGGGCTTAGGGGAGCAGTTCTTC
TRBV20-1	-	-	TRBJ1-4	CSAREPVNEKPFF	TGCAGTGCTAGGGAACCGGTTAATGAGAAACCGTTTTTT
TRBV12-3/TRBV12-4	many	TRBD2	TRBJ2-5	CASSGGPGGEETQYF	TGTGCCAGCTCCGGAGGGCCGGGGGGGGAGGAGACCCAGTACTTC
TRBV6-1	few	-	TRBJ2-7	CASSEIWGLSYEQYF	TGTGCCAGCAGTGAAATCTGGGGCCTCTCCTACGAGCAGTACTTC
TRBV11-2	-	-	TRBJ1-1	CVSSFYTEAFF	TGTGTCAGCAGCTTTTATACTGAAGCTTTCTTT
TRBV5-4	-	-	TRBJ2-7	CARSLDMGSYEQYF	TGTGCCAGAAGCCTGGACATGGGCTCCTACGAGCAGTACTTC
TRBV12-3/TRBV12-4	few	-	TRBJ1-1	CASSRQASGNQAFF	TGTGCCAGCAGTAGACAGGCCTCAGGGAATCAAGCTTTCTTT
TRBV11-2	-	-	TRBJ2-5	CTSSLSPHETQYF	TGTACCAGCAGTTTATCCCCCCACGAGACCCAGTACTTC
TRBV20-1	many	-	TRBJ2-3	CSARRLVRSDTQYF	TGCAGTGCTAGGCGGCTAGTGAGATCCGATACGCAGTATTTT
TRBV5-1	-	TRBD2	TRBJ2-1	CASSWNPSGPYNEQFF	TGCGCCAGCAGCTGGAATCCTAGCGGGCCTTACAATGAGCAGTTCTTC
TRBV20-1	-	-	TRBJ2-1	CSASFGGGYNEQFF	TGCAGTGCTAGCTTCGGGGGAGGCTACAATGAGCAGTTCTTC
TRBV11-3	-	-	TRBJ2-3	CTSSLVVNTDAQYF	TGTACCAGCAGCTTAGTGGTAAACACAGATGCACAGTATTTT
TRBV6-2/TRBV6-3	many	-	TRBJ2-3	CASSPSAVTDTQYF	TGTGCCAGCAGCCCATCGGCGGTTACAGATACGCAGTATTTT
TRBV6-1	many	TRBD2	TRBJ2-5	CASSEMWHGAGVLSGGQETQYF	TGTGCCAGCAGTGAAATGTGGCACGGTGCGGGAGTGTTAAGTGGGGGCCAAGAGACCCAGTACTTC
TRBV21-1	-	-	TRBJ1-3	CARSKRLRDRFLFFSGNTIYF	TGTGCCAGAAGCAAGAGACTCCGGGACAGGTTTCTGTTCTTCTCTGGAAACACCATATATTTT
TRBV6-1	many	-	TRBJ1-2	CASSEVAGTNYGYTF	TGTGCCAGCAGTGAAGTGGCAGGGACTAACTATGGCTACACCTTC
TRBV7-9	-	-	TRBJ2-3	CASSFWTDTRYF	TGTGCCAGCAGCTTTTGGACAGATACACGGTATTTT
TRBV11-1	-	-	TRBJ1-1	CTNSGGWSEAFF	TGTACCAACAGCGGGGGCTGGTCTGAAGCTTTCTTT
TRBV11-2	-	-	TRBJ1-1	CVSSSYIEAFF	TGTGTCAGCAGCTCTTACATTGAAGCTTTCTTT
TRBV5-6	-	TRBD1	TRBJ2-3	CASSLGQGVGTDTQYF	TGTGCCAGCAGCTTGGGACAGGGGGTGGGCACAGATACGCAGTATTTT
TRBV4-2	many	TRBD2	TRBJ2-1	CASSQVTSGRGEQFF	TGTGCCAGCAGCCAAGTTACTAGCGGGAGAGGTGAGCAGTTCTTC
TRBV10-3	-	TRBD2	TRBJ2-7	CAISERAGVGEHYF	TGTGCCATCAGTGAGAGAGCGGGAGTTGGTGAGCACTACTTC
TRBV6-2/TRBV6-3	-	-	TRBJ1-1	CVSSYQSLDAFF	TGTGTCAGCAGTTATCAGAGCCTCGACGCTTTCTTT
TRBV29-1	-	-	TRBJ1-1	CSVALILNSEAFF	TGCAGCGTTGCTCTCATCTTGAACTCTGAAGCTTTCTTT
TRBV10-3	-	-	TRBJ2-1	CAISGQSYNEQFF	TGTGCCATCTCCGGGCAATCCTACAATGAGCAGTTCTTC
TRBV20-1	-	-	TRBJ1-2	CSASQSVGNYGYTF	TGCAGTGCTAGCCAATCTGTAGGGAACTATGGCTACACCTTC